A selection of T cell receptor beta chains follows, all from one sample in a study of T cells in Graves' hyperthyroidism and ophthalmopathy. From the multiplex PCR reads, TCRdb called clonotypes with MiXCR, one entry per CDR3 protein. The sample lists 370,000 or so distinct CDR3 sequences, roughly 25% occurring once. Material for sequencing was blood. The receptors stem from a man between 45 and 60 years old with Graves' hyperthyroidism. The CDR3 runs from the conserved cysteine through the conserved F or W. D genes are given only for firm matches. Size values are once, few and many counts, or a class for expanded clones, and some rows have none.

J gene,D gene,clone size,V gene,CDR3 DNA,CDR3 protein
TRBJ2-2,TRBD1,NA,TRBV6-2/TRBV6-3,TGTGCCAGCAGCGGGACAGGGACCAGAGGGGAGCTGTTTTTT,CASSGTGTRGELFF
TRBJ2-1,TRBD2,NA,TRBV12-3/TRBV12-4,TGTGCCAGCAGTTTCACAAATAGCGGGAGGGCCGGATACAATGAGCAGTTCTTC,CASSFTNSGRAGYNEQFF
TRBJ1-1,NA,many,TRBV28,TGTGCCAGCAGGACCGCGAAGCCCGAAGCTTTCTTT,CASRTAKPEAFF
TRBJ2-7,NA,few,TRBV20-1,TGCAGTGCTAGAGATTGGGGGGACCCCACCTACGAGCAGTACTTC,CSARDWGDPTYEQYF
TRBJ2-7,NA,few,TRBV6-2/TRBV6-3,TGTGCCAGCAGTTACTCGCAAAAGACAACCTACTCCTACGAGCAGTACTTC,CASSYSQKTTYSYEQYF
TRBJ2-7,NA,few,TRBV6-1,TGTGCCAGCAGTGAAATGAAAGACGAGCAGTACTTC,CASSEMKDEQYF
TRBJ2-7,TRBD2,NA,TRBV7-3,TGTGCCAGCAGCTCGGACGGGACTAGCGGGACCGAGCAGTACTTC,CASSSDGTSGTEQYF
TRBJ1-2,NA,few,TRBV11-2,TGTGCCAGCAGCCCCCGAGGGGAACCGAGTCATGGCTACACCTTC,CASSPRGEPSHGYTF
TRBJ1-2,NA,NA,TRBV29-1,TGCAGCGTTGGGGCAGGGGTAGACTACACCTTC,CSVGAGVDYTF
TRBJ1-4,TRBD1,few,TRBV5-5,TGTGCCAGCAGCGCCGACAGGGAGCCTGATGAAAAACTGTTTTTT,CASSADREPDEKLFF
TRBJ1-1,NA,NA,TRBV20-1,TGCAGTGCTAGACTGAACACTGAAGCTTTCTTT,CSARLNTEAFF
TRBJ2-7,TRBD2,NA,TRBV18,TGTGCCAGCTCACCAGCCGGGGGGGAGGACGAGCAGTACTTC,CASSPAGGEDEQYF
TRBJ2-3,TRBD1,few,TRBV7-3,TGTGCCAGCAGCTCGGACAGGGTTGATACGCAGTATTTT,CASSSDRVDTQYF
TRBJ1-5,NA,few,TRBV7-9,TGTGCCAGCAGTTTATCGGATAGCAATCAGCCCCAGCATTTT,CASSLSDSNQPQHF
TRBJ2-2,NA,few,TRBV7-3,TGTGCCAGCAGCATCTCCGGGACAAATATTAACGGGGAGCTGTTTTTT,CASSISGTNINGELFF
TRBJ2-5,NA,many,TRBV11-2,TGTGCCAGCAGCTGGAACAGGGCGGAGACCCAGTACTTC,CASSWNRAETQYF
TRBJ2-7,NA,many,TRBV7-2,TGTGCCAGCAGCTTTAACGAGGTAGGATACGAGCAGTACTTC,CASSFNEVGYEQYF
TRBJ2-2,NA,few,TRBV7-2,TGTGCCAGCAGCGAAACCAAACTCCGGGACAAGGGGAGGAACACCGGGGAGCTGTTTTTT,CASSETKLRDKGRNTGELFF
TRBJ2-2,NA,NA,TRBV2,TGTGCCAGCAGCGTAAAAATTTACACCGGGGAGCTGTTTTTT,CASSVKIYTGELFF
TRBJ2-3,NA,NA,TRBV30,TGTGCCTGCATACTAGCACTTAGCACAGATACGCAGTATTTT,CACILALSTDTQYF
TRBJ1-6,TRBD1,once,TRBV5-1,TGCGCCAGCAGCTTGTCTGCCGGGACAGGGGAATCACCCCTCCACTTT,CASSLSAGTGESPLHF
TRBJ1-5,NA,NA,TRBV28,TGTGCCAGCAGTCAGACAGTATCGGGCAATCAGCCCCAGCATTTT,CASSQTVSGNQPQHF
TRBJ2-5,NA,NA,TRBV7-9,TGTGCCAGCAGCTTCATGAGTGCGCAAGAGACCCAGTACTTC,CASSFMSAQETQYF
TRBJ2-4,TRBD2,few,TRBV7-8,TGTGCCAGCAGCCAAGAACAGGGCCCTTCTAGCGGGGTAGCCAAAAACATTCAGTACTTC,CASSQEQGPSSGVAKNIQYF
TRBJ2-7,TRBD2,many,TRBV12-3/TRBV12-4,TGTGCCAGCAGTTACTCCACTGGGAGGGGTTACGAGCAGTACTTC,CASSYSTGRGYEQYF
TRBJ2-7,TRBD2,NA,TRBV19,TGTGCCAGCGGGACTAGCGGACCAGGCGAGCAGTACTTC,CASGTSGPGEQYF
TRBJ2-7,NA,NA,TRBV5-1,TGCGCCAGCAGCTTGGAGGGCGGGCAGTACTTC,CASSLEGGQYF
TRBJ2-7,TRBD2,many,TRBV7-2,TGTGCCAGCAGCCTGACCCCCCTACTAGCGGGTAGCTCCTACGAGCAGTACTTC,CASSLTPLLAGSSYEQYF
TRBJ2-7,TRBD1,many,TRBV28,TGTGCCAGCAGGTCCGACAGGGTTGACGAGCAGTACTTC,CASRSDRVDEQYF
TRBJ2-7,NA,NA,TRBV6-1,TGTGCCAGCAAGAGTGGGGGGCCCTACGAGCAGTACTTC,CASKSGGPYEQYF
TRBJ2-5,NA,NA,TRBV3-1,TGTGCCAGCAGCCATTTATCCCTTATGGAGACCCAGTACTTC,CASSHLSLMETQYF
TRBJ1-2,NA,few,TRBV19,TGTGCCAGTAGTAAACTCGGGGACATTACTAACTATGGCTACACCTTC,CASSKLGDITNYGYTF
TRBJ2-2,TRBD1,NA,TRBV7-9,TGTGCCAGCAGATCCGGACAGGGCTTTTCCGGGGAGCTGTTTTTT,CASRSGQGFSGELFF
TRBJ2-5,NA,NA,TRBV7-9,TGTGCCAGCAGCCGAGCAGGGTTGGGGGGAGAGACCCAGTACTTC,CASSRAGLGGETQYF
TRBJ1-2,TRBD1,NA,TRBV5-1,TGCGCCAGCAGCCTGGACAGGGAGACCTATGGCTACACCTTC,CASSLDRETYGYTF
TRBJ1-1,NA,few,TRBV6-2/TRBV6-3,TGTGCCAGCAGCGGGGGTTGGGGCCAATATATGAACACTGAAGCTTTCTTT,CASSGGWGQYMNTEAFF
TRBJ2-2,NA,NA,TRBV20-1,TGCAGTGCTAGAGATCAAGGGACCCAAGCGAACACCGGGGAGCTGTTTTTT,CSARDQGTQANTGELFF
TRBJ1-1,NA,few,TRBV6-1,TGTGCCACCAACCCCGTTTTGGGTTCTCTCTCGAACACTGAAGCTTTCTTT,CATNPVLGSLSNTEAFF